A selection of T cell receptor beta chains follows, all from one sample in a study of prognosis after radiotherapy for stage I lung cancer. MiXCR, run by TCRdb on the multiplex PCR reads, gives a single entry per CDR3 protein. This repertoire shows around 30,000 distinct CDR3 sequences, around 30% found once; its top ten account for roughly 26%. The source material was PBMCs, sampled before or after stereotactic body radiation therapy (not recorded which). Receptors were obtained from a donor over 45 with non-small cell lung cancer. Both conserved end residues are part of each CDR3. D genes are given only for firm matches. For some rows the clone size is stated as once, few or many, or as a class when expanded; others skip it.

TRBJ2-5,TRBV6-2/TRBV6-3,TRBD2,many,17,CASSSPGSGGAGETQYF,TGTGCCAGCAGTTCCCCGGGGAGCGGGGGGGCCGGGGAGACCCAGTACTTC
TRBJ2-4,TRBV24-1,TRBD1,many,17,CATSDPRDRGLGNIQYF,TGTGCCACCAGTGACCCCCGGGACAGGGGGCTGGGAAACATTCAGTACTTC
TRBJ2-2,TRBV5-1,-,-,14,CSSSLPGRGGELSF,TGCTCCAGCAGCTTGCCGGGAAGGGGCGGGGAGCTTTCTTTT
TRBJ1-1,TRBV18,TRBD1,many,14,CASSQSGGNTEAFF,TGTGCCAGCTCACAATCAGGGGGGAACACTGAAGCTTTCTTT
TRBJ1-6,TRBV20-1,-,many,15,CSAGGGVEMNSPLHF,TGCAGTGCCGGGGGGGGGGTTGAGATGAATTCACCCCTCCACTTT
TRBJ1-1,TRBV4-1,-,many,15,CASSPYMGGNTEAFF,TGCGCCAGCAGCCCCTACATGGGAGGCAACACTGAAGCTTTCTTT
TRBJ2-1,TRBV6-1,TRBD2,-,13,CASRRLAVDEQFF,TGTGCCAGCAGAAGACTAGCAGTCGATGAGCAGTTCTTC
TRBJ2-3,TRBV6-1,TRBD2,many,16,CASHALSSGGSDTQYF,TGTGCCAGCCATGCCCTTTCTAGCGGGGGGTCTGATACGCAGTATTTT
TRBJ2-2,TRBV20-1,-,many,14,CSARDSPKSGELFF,TGCAGTGCTAGAGATTCGCCTAAATCCGGGGAGCTGTTTTTT
TRBJ2-1,TRBV9,-,many,15,CASSRGSRGYNEQFF,TGTGCCAGCAGCCGAGGGTCGAGAGGCTACAATGAGCAGTTCTTC
TRBJ2-2,TRBV5-5,-,many,13,CASSFTSTGELFF,TGTGCCAGCAGCTTCACCTCCACCGGGGAGCTGTTTTTT
TRBJ2-7,TRBV5-6,-,many,16,CASRGGQAASSYEQYF,TGTGCCAGCAGGGGAGGACAGGCCGCTAGCTCCTACGAGCAGTACTTC
TRBJ2-2,TRBV20-1,-,-,16,CSARDGAVGRTWELFF,TGCAGTGCTAGAGATGGGGCGGTGGGGCGTACCTGGGAGCTGTTTTTT
TRBJ1-6,TRBV3-1,-,many,17,CASSPRGFGSYNSPLHF,TGTGCCAGCAGCCCCAGAGGGTTTGGCTCCTATAATTCACCCCTCCACTTT
TRBJ2-1,TRBV7-9,-,many,9,CAAGSEQFF,TGTGCAGCCGGGAGTGAGCAGTTCTTC
TRBJ2-1,TRBV5-1,TRBD1,many,15,CASSSGQGYYNEQFF,TGCGCCAGCAGCTCCGGACAGGGATACTACAATGAGCAGTTCTTC
TRBJ2-3,TRBV19,TRBD2,many,14,CATQGLADTDTQYF,TGTGCCACCCAGGGACTAGCGGACACAGATACGCAGTATTTT
TRBJ2-5,TRBV2,-,many,17,CASSALGSGPGSDPQYF,TGTGCCAGCAGTGCTTTGGGGTCAGGGCCAGGGTCCGACCCTCAGTACTTC
TRBJ1-3,TRBV11-2,-,-,17,CASSPRRTNPIGDTIYF,TGTGCCAGCAGCCCCAGGCGGACGAATCCCATTGGAGACACCATATATTTT
TRBJ1-4,TRBV5-4,TRBD1,few,15,CASSRGTANNEKLFF,TGTGCCAGCAGCCGAGGGACAGCGAACAATGAAAAACTGTTTTTT
TRBJ1-5,TRBV9,-,many,13,CASSFEGGQPQHF,TGTGCCAGCAGCTTCGAGGGGGGACAGCCCCAGCATTTT
TRBJ1-2,TRBV3-1,-,many,12,CASSHRTEGYTF,TGTGCCAGCAGTCACAGGACAGAGGGCTACACCTTC
TRBJ1-2,TRBV2,-,many,16,CASSEKGRNENYGYTF,TGTGCCAGCAGTGAGAAGGGCCGAAATGAAAACTATGGCTACACCTTC
TRBJ1-2,TRBV6-1,-,many,15,CASSEAGVMGYGYTF,TGTGCCAGCAGTGAGGCCGGGGTTATGGGCTATGGCTACACCTTC
TRBJ2-5,TRBV7-9,-,many,13,CASSLGTLAAQYF,TGTGCCAGCAGCTTAGGGACCCTCGCGGCCCAGTACTTC
TRBJ1-2,TRBV3-1,-,many,14,CASSQPLQGFGYTF,TGTGCCAGCAGCCAACCCCTTCAGGGGTTTGGCTACACCTTC
TRBJ1-1,TRBV6-1,-,many,12,CASSERDTEAFF,TGTGCCAGCAGTGAAAGGGACACTGAAGCTTTCTTT
TRBJ2-1,TRBV20-1,TRBD2,many,15,CSARGTSGGADEQFF,TGCAGTGCTAGAGGGACTAGCGGGGGGGCGGATGAGCAGTTCTTC
TRBJ2-2,TRBV4-2,-,-,17,CASSQDGSGRGNGELFF,TGTGCCAGCAGCCAAGATGGATCCGGGAGAGGTAACGGGGAGCTGTTTTTT
TRBJ2-7,TRBV20-1,TRBD1,-,14,CSAKVTTGAGKQYF,TGCAGTGCCAAAGTCACCACAGGGGCAGGCAAGCAGTACTTC
TRBJ2-3,TRBV5-1,TRBD2,many,17,CASSGGTSGGARDTQYF,TGCGCCAGCAGCGGCGGGACTAGCGGGGGGGCTAGGGATACGCAGTATTTT
TRBJ1-4,TRBV7-9,TRBD1,many,15,CASSISGGGSQKLFF,TGTGCCAGCAGCATTTCAGGGGGCGGCAGTCAAAAACTGTTTTTT
TRBJ1-2,TRBV28,-,many,15,CASRAGAIINYGYTF,TGTGCCAGCCGGGCAGGGGCTATCATTAACTATGGCTACACCTTC
TRBJ2-7,TRBV19,TRBD1,many,14,CASRPGQANYEQYF,TGTGCCAGTAGGCCGGGACAGGCTAACTACGAGCAGTACTTC
TRBJ2-7,TRBV20-1,-,once,16,CSARVNVQGLKGEQYF,TGCAGTGCTAGAGTTAATGTGCAGGGCTTGAAGGGCGAGCAGTACTTC
TRBJ2-1,TRBV6-4,TRBD1,many,15,CASSDTDRDRGEQFF,TGTGCCAGCAGTGACACGGACAGGGATAGGGGTGAGCAGTTCTTC